The sequence of this T cell receptor (beta chain) was determined in a study of blood T cell repertoires in COVID-19. On the study more broadly: PBMCs, B-cell-depleted T cells, or T cells were the source of the cDNA or gDNA that made up the material.

Germline-derived CDR1 and CDR2 are SGHRS and YFSETQ. There are 17 residues in the CDR3. V gave up 0 bases and J gave up 5 bases, with 20 bases separating them. TCRdb's table, derived via immunoSEQ multiplex PCR, lists solely in-frame clones and lacks some. This sample has some 180,000 clones, with about 80% found just once. The participants were between about 18 and 90 years old and came from some 23 US areas. Participants classified as exposed had met a COVID-19 case within 2 weeks before study entry. The source of this sequence is a man aged 55 to 70 who had been exposed to COVID-19. This chain uses TRBV5-1 with TRBJ2-5; D call uncertain. Sequenced sample: PBMCs or T cells enriched from blood (not recorded which). The CDR3 DNA reads as TGCGCCAGCAGCTTGGATACCCCAGCCGGAGTTGGGGAGACCCAGTACTTC. Translation gives CASSLDTPAGVGETQYF.